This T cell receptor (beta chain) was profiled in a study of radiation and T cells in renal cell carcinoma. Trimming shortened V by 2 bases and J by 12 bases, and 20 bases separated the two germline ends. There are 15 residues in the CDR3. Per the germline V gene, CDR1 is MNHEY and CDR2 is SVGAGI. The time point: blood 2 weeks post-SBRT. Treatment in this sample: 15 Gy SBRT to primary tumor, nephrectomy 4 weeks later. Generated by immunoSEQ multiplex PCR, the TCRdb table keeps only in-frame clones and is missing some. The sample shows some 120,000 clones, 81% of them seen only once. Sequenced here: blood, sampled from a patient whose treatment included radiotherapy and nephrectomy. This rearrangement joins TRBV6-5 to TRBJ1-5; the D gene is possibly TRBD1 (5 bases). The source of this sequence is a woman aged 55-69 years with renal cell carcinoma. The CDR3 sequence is CASSYLRDAISFQHF. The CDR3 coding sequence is TGTGCCAGCAGTTACCTGAGGGACGCGATCAGTTTCCAGCATTTT.